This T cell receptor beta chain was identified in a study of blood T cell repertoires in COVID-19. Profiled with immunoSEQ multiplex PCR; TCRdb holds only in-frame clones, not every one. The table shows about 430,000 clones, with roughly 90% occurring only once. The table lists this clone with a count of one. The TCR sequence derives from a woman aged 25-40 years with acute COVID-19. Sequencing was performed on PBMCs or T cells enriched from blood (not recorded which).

The CDR3 is CASSNRKVGQYF. CDR3 nucleotides: TGTGCCAGCAGCAACAGGAAGGTGGGGCAGTACTTC. The rearrangement links TRBV3-1 (or the pseudogene TRBV3-2) to TRBJ2-7, with D possibly TRBD1 on 5 matching bases. The CDR3 covers 12 residues. V lost 5 bases and J lost 9, with 14 bases in between. Per the germline V gene, CDR1 is LGHDT and CDR2 is YNNKEL (reference sequence).